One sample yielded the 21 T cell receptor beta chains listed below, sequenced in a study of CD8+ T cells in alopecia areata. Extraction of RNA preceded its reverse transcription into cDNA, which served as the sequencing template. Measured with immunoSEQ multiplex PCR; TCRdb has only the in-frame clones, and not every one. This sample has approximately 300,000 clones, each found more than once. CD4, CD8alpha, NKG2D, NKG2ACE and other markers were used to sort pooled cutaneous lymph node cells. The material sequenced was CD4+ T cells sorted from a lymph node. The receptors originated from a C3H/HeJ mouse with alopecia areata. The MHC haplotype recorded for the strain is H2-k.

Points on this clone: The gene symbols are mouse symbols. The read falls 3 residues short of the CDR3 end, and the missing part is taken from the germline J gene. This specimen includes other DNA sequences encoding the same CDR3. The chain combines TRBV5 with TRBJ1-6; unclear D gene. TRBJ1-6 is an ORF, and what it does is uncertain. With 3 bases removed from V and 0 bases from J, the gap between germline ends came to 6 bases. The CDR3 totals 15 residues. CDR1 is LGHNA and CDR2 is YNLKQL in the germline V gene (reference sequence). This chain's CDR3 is CASSHQNSYNSPLYF. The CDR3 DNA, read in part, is TGTGCCAGCAGCCATCAAAATTCCTATAATTCGCCC.

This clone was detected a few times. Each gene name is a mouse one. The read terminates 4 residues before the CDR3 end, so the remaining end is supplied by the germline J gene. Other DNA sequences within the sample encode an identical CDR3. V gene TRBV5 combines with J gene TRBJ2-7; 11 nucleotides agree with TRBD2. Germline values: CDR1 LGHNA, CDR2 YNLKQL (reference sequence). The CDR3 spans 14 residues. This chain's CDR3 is CASSPRTGGYEQYF. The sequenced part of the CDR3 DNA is TGTGCCAGCAGCCCTCGGACTGGGGGGTAT.

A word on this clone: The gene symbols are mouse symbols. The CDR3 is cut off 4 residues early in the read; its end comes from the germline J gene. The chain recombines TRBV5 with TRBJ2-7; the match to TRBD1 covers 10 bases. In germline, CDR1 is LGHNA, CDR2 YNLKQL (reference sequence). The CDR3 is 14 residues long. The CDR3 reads CASSQWGQGYEQYF. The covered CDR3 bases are TGTGCCAGCAGCCAGTGGGGACAGGGGTAT.

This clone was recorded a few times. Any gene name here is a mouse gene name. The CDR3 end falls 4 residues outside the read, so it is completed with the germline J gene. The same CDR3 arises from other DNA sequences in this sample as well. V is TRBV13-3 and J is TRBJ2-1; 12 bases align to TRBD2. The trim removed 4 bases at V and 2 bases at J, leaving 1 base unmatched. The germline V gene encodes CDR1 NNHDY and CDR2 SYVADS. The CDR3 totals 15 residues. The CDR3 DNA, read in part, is TGTGCCAGCAGTCGGGACTGGGGGGACTATGCT. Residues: CASSRDWGDYA. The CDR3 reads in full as CASSRDWGDYAEQFF.

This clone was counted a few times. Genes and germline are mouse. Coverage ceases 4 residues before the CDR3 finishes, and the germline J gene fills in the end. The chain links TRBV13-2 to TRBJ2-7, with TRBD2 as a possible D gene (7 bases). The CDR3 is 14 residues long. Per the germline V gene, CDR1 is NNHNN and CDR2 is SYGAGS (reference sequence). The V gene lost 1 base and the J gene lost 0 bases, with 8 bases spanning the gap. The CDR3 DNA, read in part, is TGTGCCAGCGGTGATCGGGGGGCCTCCTAT. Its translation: CASGDRGASY. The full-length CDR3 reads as CASGDRGASYEQYF.

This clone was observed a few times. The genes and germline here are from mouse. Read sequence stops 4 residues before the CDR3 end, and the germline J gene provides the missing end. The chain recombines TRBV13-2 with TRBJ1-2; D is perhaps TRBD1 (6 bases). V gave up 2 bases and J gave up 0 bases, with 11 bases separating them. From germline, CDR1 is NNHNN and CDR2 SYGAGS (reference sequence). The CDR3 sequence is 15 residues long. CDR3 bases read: TGTGCCAGCGGTGAGCGGGACAATGCAAACTCC. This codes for CASGERDNANS. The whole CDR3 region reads CASGERDNANSDYTF.

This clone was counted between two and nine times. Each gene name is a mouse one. The chain's CDR3 is CASSQPGLGAEQFF. CDR3 DNA, as far as it was read: TGTGCCAGCAGCCAACCGGGACTGGGTGCT. This chain connects TRBV5 to TRBJ2-1, with 9 bases matching TRBD2. The read is 4 residues too short to cover the CDR3 end, so that end is filled in from the germline J gene. This CDR3 has 14 residues. The trim removed 2 bases at V and 6 bases at J, leaving 2 bases unmatched. CDR1 is LGHNA and CDR2 is YNLKQL in the germline V gene (reference sequence).

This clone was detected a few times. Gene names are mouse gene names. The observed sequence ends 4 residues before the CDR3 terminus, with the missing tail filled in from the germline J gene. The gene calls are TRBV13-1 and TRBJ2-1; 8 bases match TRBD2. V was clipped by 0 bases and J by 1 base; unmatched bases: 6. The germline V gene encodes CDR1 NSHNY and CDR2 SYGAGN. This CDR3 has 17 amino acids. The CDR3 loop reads CASSDAIVGGNYAEQFF. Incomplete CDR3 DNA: TGTGCCAGCAGTGATGCCATAGTGGGGGGGAACTATGCT.

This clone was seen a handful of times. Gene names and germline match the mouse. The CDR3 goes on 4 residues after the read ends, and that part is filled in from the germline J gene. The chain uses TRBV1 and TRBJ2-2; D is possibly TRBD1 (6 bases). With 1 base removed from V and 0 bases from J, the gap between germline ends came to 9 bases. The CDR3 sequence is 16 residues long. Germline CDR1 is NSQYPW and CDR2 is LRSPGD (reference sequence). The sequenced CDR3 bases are TGCACCTGCAGTGCAGGGGGACAAACAAACACCGGG. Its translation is CTCSAGGQTNTG. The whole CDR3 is CTCSAGGQTNTGQLYF.

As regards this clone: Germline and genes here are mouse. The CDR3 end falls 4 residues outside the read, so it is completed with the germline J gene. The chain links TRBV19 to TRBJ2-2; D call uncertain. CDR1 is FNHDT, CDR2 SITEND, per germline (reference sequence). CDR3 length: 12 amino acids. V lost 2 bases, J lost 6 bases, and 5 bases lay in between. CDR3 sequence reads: CASSIWPGQLYF. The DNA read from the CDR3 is TGTGCCAGCAGTATCTGGCCCGGG.

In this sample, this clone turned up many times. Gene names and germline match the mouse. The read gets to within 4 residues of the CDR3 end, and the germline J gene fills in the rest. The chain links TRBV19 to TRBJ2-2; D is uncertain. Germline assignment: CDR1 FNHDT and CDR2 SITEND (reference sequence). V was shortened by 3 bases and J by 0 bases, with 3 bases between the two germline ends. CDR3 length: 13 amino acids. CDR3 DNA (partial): TGTGCCAGCAGTACAGCAAACACCGGG. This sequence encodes CASSTANTG. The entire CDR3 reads CASSTANTGQLYF.

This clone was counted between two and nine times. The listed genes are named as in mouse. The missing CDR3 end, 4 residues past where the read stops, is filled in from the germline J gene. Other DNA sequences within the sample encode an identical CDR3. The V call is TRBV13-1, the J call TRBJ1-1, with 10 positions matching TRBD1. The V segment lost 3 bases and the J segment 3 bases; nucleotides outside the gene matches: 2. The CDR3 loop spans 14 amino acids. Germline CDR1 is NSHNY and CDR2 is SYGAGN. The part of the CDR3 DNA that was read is TGTGCCAGCAGTGGGACAGGGGGAGACACA. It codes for CASSGTGGDT. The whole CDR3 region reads CASSGTGGDTEVFF.

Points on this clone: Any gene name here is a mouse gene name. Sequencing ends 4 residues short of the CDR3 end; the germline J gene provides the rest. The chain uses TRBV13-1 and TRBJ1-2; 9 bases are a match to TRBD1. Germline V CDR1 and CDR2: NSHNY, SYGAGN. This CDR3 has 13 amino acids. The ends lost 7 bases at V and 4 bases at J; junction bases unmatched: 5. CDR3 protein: CASAGTGTSDYTF. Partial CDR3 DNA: TGTGCCAGCGCCGGGACAGGGACCTCC.

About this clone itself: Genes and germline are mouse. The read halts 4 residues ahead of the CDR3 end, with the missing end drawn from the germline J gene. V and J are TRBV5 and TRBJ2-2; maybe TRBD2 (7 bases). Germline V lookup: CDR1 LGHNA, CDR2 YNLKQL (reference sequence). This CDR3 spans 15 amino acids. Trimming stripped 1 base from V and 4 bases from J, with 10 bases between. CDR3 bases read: TGTGCCAGCAGCCAAGGGGGGGCGCTCACCGGG. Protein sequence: CASSQGGALTG. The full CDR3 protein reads CASSQGGALTGQLYF.

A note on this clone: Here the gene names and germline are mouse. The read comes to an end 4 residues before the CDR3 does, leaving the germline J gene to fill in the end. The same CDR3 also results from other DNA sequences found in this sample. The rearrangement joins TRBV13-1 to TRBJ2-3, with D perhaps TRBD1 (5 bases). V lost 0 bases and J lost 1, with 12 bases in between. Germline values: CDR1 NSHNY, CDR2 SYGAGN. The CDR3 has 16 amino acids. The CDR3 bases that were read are TGTGCCAGCAGTGATGCACGGCAGGGTGGTGCAGAA. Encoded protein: CASSDARQGGAE. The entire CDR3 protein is CASSDARQGGAETLYF.

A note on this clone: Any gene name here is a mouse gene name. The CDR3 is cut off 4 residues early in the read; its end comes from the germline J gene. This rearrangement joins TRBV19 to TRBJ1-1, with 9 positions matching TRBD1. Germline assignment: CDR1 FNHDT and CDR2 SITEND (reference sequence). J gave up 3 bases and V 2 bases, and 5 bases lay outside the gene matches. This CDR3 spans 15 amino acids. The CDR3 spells CASSMNRGRDTEVFF. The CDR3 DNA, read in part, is TGTGCCAGCAGTATGAACAGGGGGCGCGACACA.

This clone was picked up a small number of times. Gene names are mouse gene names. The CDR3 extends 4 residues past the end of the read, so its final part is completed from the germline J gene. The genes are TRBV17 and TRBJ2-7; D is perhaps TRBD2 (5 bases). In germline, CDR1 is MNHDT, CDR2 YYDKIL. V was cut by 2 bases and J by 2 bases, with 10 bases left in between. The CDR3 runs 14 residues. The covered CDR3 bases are TGTGCTAGCAGTAGAAAGGCTGGGCCCTAT. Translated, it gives CASSRKAGPY. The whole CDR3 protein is CASSRKAGPYEQYF.

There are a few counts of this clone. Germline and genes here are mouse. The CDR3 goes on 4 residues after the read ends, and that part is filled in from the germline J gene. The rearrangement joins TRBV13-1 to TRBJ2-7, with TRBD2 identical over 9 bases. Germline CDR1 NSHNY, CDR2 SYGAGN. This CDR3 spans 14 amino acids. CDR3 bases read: TGTGCCAGCAGTGCCGACTGGGGGAGGAAT. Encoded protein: CASSADWGRN. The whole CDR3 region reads CASSADWGRNEQYF.

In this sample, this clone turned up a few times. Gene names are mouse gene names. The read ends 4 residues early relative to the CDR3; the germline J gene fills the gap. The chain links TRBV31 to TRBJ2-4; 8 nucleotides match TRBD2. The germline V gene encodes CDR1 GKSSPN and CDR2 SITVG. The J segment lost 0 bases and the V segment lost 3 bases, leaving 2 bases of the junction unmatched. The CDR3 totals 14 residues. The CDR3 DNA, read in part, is TGTGCCTGGAGACTGGGGGCTAGTCAAAAC. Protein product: CAWRLGASQN. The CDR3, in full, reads CAWRLGASQNTLYF.

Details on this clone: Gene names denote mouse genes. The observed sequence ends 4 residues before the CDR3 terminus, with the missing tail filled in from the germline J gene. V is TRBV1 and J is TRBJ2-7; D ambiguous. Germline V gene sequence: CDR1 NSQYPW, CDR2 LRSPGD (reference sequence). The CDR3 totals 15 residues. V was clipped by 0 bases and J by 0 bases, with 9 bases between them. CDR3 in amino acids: CTCSADPQNSYEQYF. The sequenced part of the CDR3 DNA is TGCACCTGCAGTGCAGATCCCCAGAACTCCTAT.

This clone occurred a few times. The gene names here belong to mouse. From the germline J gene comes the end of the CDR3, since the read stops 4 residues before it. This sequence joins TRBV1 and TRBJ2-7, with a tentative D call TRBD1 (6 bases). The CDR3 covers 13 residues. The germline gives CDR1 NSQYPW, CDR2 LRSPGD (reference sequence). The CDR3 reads CTCSAATGYEQYF. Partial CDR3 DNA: TGCACCTGCAGTGCAGCGACAGGTTAT.